This T cell receptor beta chain emerged from a study of blood T cell repertoires in COVID-19. At the level of the study: The study drew acute and convalescent COVID-19 samples from the United States, Italy and Spain. T cells, B-cell-depleted T cells, or PBMCs provided the cDNA or gDNA that served as material.

Trimming removed 6 bases at V and 3 bases at J, with 8 bases between. CDR1 is MRHNA, CDR2 SNTAGT, per germline. This CDR3 contains 13 residues. Original processing notes: The assay estimated nucleated cells by amplifying reference gene primers. Profiling relied on immunoSEQ multiplex PCR, and the TCRdb table lists in-frame clones only, not all of them. The DNA was the basis for D and trimming; V, J and clone size are from that table. The sample holds approximately 360,000 clones, roughly 90% seen once. The chain employs TRBV6-4 and TRBJ2-2; D uncertain. Sequencing input: peripheral blood. This TCR was sampled from a man younger than 30 with active or convalescent COVID-19. The CDR3 DNA reads TGTGCCAGCAGAGAAGACTACACCGGGGAGCTGTTTTTT. As protein: CASREDYTGELFF.